These 6 T cell receptor beta chains came from one sample sequenced in a study of CD8+ T cells in alopecia areata. The sequencing template was cDNA reverse transcribed from extracted RNA. The assay was immunoSEQ multiplex PCR, and TCRdb's table has in-frame clones only and misses some. The profile covers over 250,000 clones, none occurring a single time. Markers including CD4, CD8alpha, NKG2D and NKG2ACE guided sorting of pooled cutaneous lymph node cells. The sequenced sample was CD4+ T cells sorted from a lymph node. The receptors here all came from a C3H/HeJ mouse with alopecia areata. MHC haplotype here: H2-k.

Worth noting for this clone: The gene names given are mouse names. The read terminates 4 residues ahead of where the CDR3 ends, so the germline J gene completes it. Other DNA sequences in this sample translate to the same CDR3. This sequence joins TRBV13-1 and TRBJ1-1; TRBD1 is a possible D gene (6 bases). This CDR3 has 13 amino acids. Germline CDR1 NSHNY, CDR2 SYGAGN. The CDR3 reads CASSDAGTTEVFF. The sequenced part of the CDR3 DNA is TGTGCCAGCAGTGATGCCGGGACAACA.

As to this clone: The germline and genes are mouse ones. The read ends 4 residues before the CDR3 terminus; that terminus is restored from the germline J gene. Other nucleotide sequences from this sample produce the same CDR3. V and J are TRBV1 and TRBJ2-1, with TRBD1 as a possible D gene (6 bases). V shed 0 bases and J shed 3 bases, with 9 bases lying between them. CDR3 length: 15 residues. Germline CDR1 NSQYPW, CDR2 LRSPGD (reference sequence). CDR3 protein: CTCSAEGGFYAEQFF. The CDR3 bases that were read are TGCACCTGCAGTGCAGAAGGGGGATTCTATGCT.

A word on this clone: Genes here carry mouse names. The sequenced fragment ends 4 residues before the CDR3 boundary, so the rest is inferred from the germline J gene. J is TRBJ1-2 and V is TRBV5; D possibly corresponds to TRBD1 (6 bases). The CDR3 contains 15 residues. Germline CDR1 is LGHNA and CDR2 is YNLKQL (reference sequence). V gave up 0 bases and J gave up 3 bases, with 11 bases separating them. CDR3 loop: CASSQERGADSDYTF. The sequenced CDR3 bases are TGTGCCAGCAGCCAAGAGCGGGGGGCGGACTCC.

This clone was seen more than once but under ten times. The listed genes are named as in mouse. CDR3 loop: CASRRGGLAETLYF. CDR3 bases read: TGTGCCAGCAGGAGGGGGGGGCTAGCAGAA. V gene TRBV13-1 combines with J gene TRBJ2-3, with 8 bases fitting TRBD2. The read stops 4 residues short of the end of the CDR3; the missing end is completed from the germline J gene. This CDR3 has 14 amino acids. V was pared by 5 bases and J by 3 bases, with 5 bases of the junction left unmatched. Germline values: CDR1 NSHNY, CDR2 SYGAGN.

This clone turned up a few times. The gene symbols are mouse symbols. The read stops 4 residues short of the end of the CDR3; the missing end is completed from the germline J gene. Other DNA sequences in the sample encode the same CDR3. The chain has TRBV31 and TRBJ2-1; D perhaps matches TRBD2 (6 bases). The CDR3 has 14 amino acids. Germline CDR1 and CDR2: GKSSPN and SITVG. V lost 3 bases, J lost 0 bases, and 9 bases lay in between. The CDR3 bases that were read are TGTGCCTGGAGCCGACTGGTTAACTATGCT. This codes for CAWSRLVNYA. The complete CDR3 reads CAWSRLVNYAEQFF.

As concerns this clone: Genes and germline come from the mouse. Sequencing ends 4 residues short of the CDR3 end; the germline J gene provides the rest. The V call is TRBV29, the J call TRBJ1-1; weak D call: TRBD1 (6 bases). Germline lookup yields CDR1 MSHET and CDR2 SYDVDS. Between the trimmed V and J ends, which lost 6 bases and 0 bases, there was a span of 8 bases. The CDR3 runs to 13 residues. The sequenced CDR3 bases are TGTGCTAGCAGGACAGGTGCAAACACA. Amino acids: CASRTGANT. The CDR3 in full is CASRTGANTEVFF.